This paragraph covers one T cell receptor (beta chain) sequence. This sample was taken from a study of CD8 T cells in Susac syndrome. Reverse transcription used about 0.45 to 1 ug RNA and random hexamers. TCRdb reprocessed the immunoSEQ multiplex PCR reads with MiXCR, giving one entry per CDR3 protein. The data show just over 300,000 distinct CDR3 sequences, with roughly 94% seen just once and approximately 0.065% held by the top ten. The J segment lost 2 bases and the V segment lost 1 base, leaving 4 bases of the junction unmatched. This CDR3 contains 15 residues. Germline lookup yields CDR1 SGHRS and CDR2 YFSETQ.

The sequence was obtained from a human donor with multiple sclerosis. Material: CD4+ T cells from PBMCs. V gene TRBV5-1 combines with J gene TRBJ2-7; 9 positions agree with TRBD2. Here the CDR3 reads CASSLNPSGAYEQYF. The DNA for the CDR3 is TGCGCCAGCAGCTTGAATCCTAGCGGGGCCTACGAGCAGTACTTC.